This T cell receptor beta chain originates from a study of primary melanoma T cells and metastatic recurrence. Study details: Samples were primary melanomas of stage T2 to T4. Study-level points and caveats: T-cell fraction over 20% seemed protective regardless of ulceration or nodes. Primary melanomas may harbor an effective T-cell antitumor response, authors suggested.

A word on this clone: Antigen: not known. A junction end diverges from the germline sequence, so it may reflect a read error.

The CDR3 extends over 14 amino acids. Looked up from germline, CDR1 is LNHDA and CDR2 is SQIVND (reference sequence). Generated by immunoSEQ multiplex PCR, the TCRdb table keeps only in-frame clones and is missing some. Of about 1,300 clones listed, about 89% are singletons. The receptor's source is a human donor with melanoma. This chain connects TRBV19 to TRBJ1-5; 7 bases match TRBD1. Sequences were obtained from melanoma tumor tissue. CDR3 DNA sequence: TGTGTCAGTAATCTACAGGGGTACGATCAGCCCCAGCATTTT. Residues: CVSNLQGYDQPQHF.